This T cell receptor beta chain was profiled in a study of shared clonotypes between healthy human individuals. Broader study findings: Memory subsets generally showed smaller estimated richness than naive subsets did. Tissue TCR repertoires likely differ from these blood-only repertoires. Shared clonotypes across all four donors exceeded non-shared ones in generation probability. Deeper or shallower sequencing was expected to change how clonotypes are shared among donors.

Note on this clone: Its antigen is undetermined.

The assay was immunoSEQ multiplex PCR, and TCRdb's table has in-frame clones only and misses some. The data hold around 1.9 million clones, with 85% to 95% observed a single time. The naive CD8 subset, CD45RO-negative cells positively selected for CCR7, excluded terminally differentiated effector memory CD45RA+ cells. The source of this sequence is a man between 18 and 35 years old in good health. Some clones in this sample may be carry-over from other donors' samples. The sample consisted of naive CD8+ T cells from PBMCs.

CDR3 in amino acids: CASSLGGRAFNEQFF. The CDR3 nucleotides are TGTGCCAGCAGCTTGGGAGGGAGGGCCTTCAATGAGCAGTTCTTC. This chain joins TRBV7-9 and TRBJ2-1; 7 nucleotides agree with TRBD2. This CDR3 is built from 15 residues. The trim removed 3 bases at V and 6 bases at J, leaving 8 bases unmatched. In germline, CDR1 is SEHNR, CDR2 FQNEAQ (reference sequence).